Following are 23 T cell receptor beta chains from one sample sequenced in a study of metastatic and nonmetastatic thyroid tumors. Before thyroid surgery, none of the patients had received any treatment. TCRdb re-analyzed the PCR reads through MiXCR. This sample has some 23,000 clones, with around 21% found just once. Sequencing was performed on blood. These receptors originate from a female donor with papillary thyroid cancer or a benign thyroid nodule (not recorded which). Some clones in this sample may be carry-over from other donors' samples.

This clone is medium-sized by share. The V gene is TRBV30, the J gene TRBJ2-7, with D unclear. Germline CDR1 GTSNPN, CDR2 SVGIG (reference sequence). CDR3 length: 11 amino acids. V was cut by 0 bases and J by 5 bases, with 5 bases left in between. CDR3 sequence (DNA): TGTGCCTGGAGTGTTAATCACGAGCAGTACTTC. Translating gives CAWSVNHEQYF. Filled out from reference TRBV30 and TRBJ2-7, the complete variable domain reads SQTIHQWPATLVQPVGSPLSLECTVEGTSNPNLYWYRQAAGRGLQLLFYSVGIGQISSEVPQNLSASRPQDRQFILSSKKLLLSDSGFYLCAWSVNHEQYFGPGTRLTVT.

Many counts were recorded for this clone. The V and J genes are TRBV30 and TRBJ2-1; TRBD2 is a possible D gene (6 bases). V was shortened by 4 bases and J by 9 bases, with 19 bases between the two germline ends. This CDR3 region has 14 residues. The germline V gene has CDR1 GTSNPN and CDR2 SVGIG (reference sequence). CDR3: CAWNPGTGDTEQFF. CDR3 nucleotides: TGTGCCTGGAACCCCGGAACGGGAGATACTGAGCAGTTCTTC. Based on the CDR3 plus reference TRBV30 and TRBJ2-1, the full variable domain is SQTIHQWPATLVQPVGSPLSLECTVEGTSNPNLYWYRQAAGRGLQLLFYSVGIGQISSEVPQNLSASRPQDRQFILSSKKLLLSDSGFYLCAWNPGTGDTEQFFGPGTRLTVL.

This clone came up many times. The chain links TRBV6-4 to TRBJ1-1, with unresolved D. CDR3 length: 14 amino acids. The germline V and J ends were trimmed by 4 bases and 0 bases, with 9 bases remaining between them. In germline, CDR1 is MRHNA, CDR2 SNTAGT. The CDR3 protein is CASSVGPMNTEAFF. In nucleotides, the CDR3 is TGTGCCAGCAGTGTTGGGCCTATGAACACTGAAGCTTTCTTT.

At least ten counts were recorded for this clone. The chain uses TRBV19 and TRBJ1-5; D possibly corresponds to TRBD1 (5 bases). CDR1 LNHDA and CDR2 SQIVND come from the germline V gene (reference sequence). Trimming removed 11 bases at V and 1 base at J, with 18 bases between. This CDR3 spans 15 amino acids. This CDR3 is CASTRGIGSNQPQHF. The CDR3 DNA sequence: TGTGCCTCGACCCGGGGGATCGGGAGCAATCAGCCCCAGCATTTT.

This clone was counted ten times or more. One base away lies a much larger clone, so this may be a sequencing read error. The same CDR3 can be traced to other DNA sequences in this sample. Here the CDR3 reads CAGSLNGGANEQFF. Here the CDR3 DNA reads TGTGCCGGCAGTTTAAATGGGGGTGCCAATGAGCAGTTCTTC. The V gene is TRBV12-3 or TRBV12-4, the J gene TRBJ2-1; the D gene could be TRBD1 or TRBD2 (5 bases each). The CDR3 runs 14 residues.

This clone has just one count. V is TRBV20-1 and J is TRBJ2-7; no definite D call. This CDR3 has 14 amino acids. V lost 2 bases to trimming and J lost 0 bases, with 11 bases between them. Per the germline V gene, CDR1 is DFQATT and CDR2 is SNEGSKA (reference sequence). In DNA form, the CDR3 reads TGCAGTGCTAGAAACCAGGCTAACTCCTACGAGCAGTACTTC. It translates to CSARNQANSYEQYF.

This clone was observed at least ten times. V and J are TRBV7-2 and TRBJ1-2; no clear D. The germline V gene has CDR1 SGHTA and CDR2 FQGNSA. The V gene lost 3 bases and the J gene lost 3 bases, with 2 bases spanning the gap. CDR3 length equals 11 residues. The CDR3 spells CASSFDYGYTF. CDR3 DNA: TGTGCCAGCAGCTTTGACTATGGCTACACCTTC.

The chain is built from TRBV4-2 and TRBJ2-1; 9 bases align to TRBD2. The CDR3 sequence is 17 residues long. The J segment lost 5 bases and the V segment lost 1 base, leaving 9 bases of the junction unmatched. The germline CDR1 and CDR2 sequences are LGHNA and YNFKEQ. This chain's CDR3 is CASSQGTSGSKDNEQFF. The CDR3 region has the DNA TGTGCCAGCAGCCAAGGAACTAGCGGGTCGAAAGACAATGAGCAGTTCTTC.

The rearrangement uses TRBV7-2 and TRBJ2-1, with 7 bases that match TRBD2. Germline CDR1 and CDR2: SGHTA and FQGNSA. The CDR3 runs to 14 residues. The V and J ends lost 2 bases and 10 bases, in that order; junction bases with no gene match: 8. This CDR3 is CASSLLAEVYEQFF. The CDR3 bases are TGTGCCAGCAGCTTACTAGCGGAGGTCTACGAGCAGTTCTTC.

This clone was observed many times. The chain couples TRBV9 to TRBJ2-3; D is unresolved. This CDR3 spans 16 amino acids. V lost 1 base and J lost 1, with 13 bases in between. The germline V gene has CDR1 SGDLS and CDR2 YYNGEE. Written as DNA, the CDR3 is TGTGCCAGCAGCGTACTGGGGTTGTGGGGCACAGATACGCAGTATTTT. This codes for CASSVLGLWGTDTQYF. Supplemented by reference TRBV9 and TRBJ2-3, the full variable domain reads DSGVTQTPKHLITATGQRVTLRCSPRSGDLSVYWYQQSLDQGLQFLIQYYNGEERAKGNILERFSAQQFPDLHSELNLSSLELGDSALYFCASSVLGLWGTDTQYFGPGTRLTVL.

The rearrangement links TRBV20-1 to TRBJ2-1; 10 bases line up with TRBD2. Germline CDR1 reads DFQATT; CDR2 reads SNEGSKA (reference sequence). This CDR3 is 14 amino acids long. J gave up 8 bases and V 0 bases, and 4 bases lay outside the gene matches. The CDR3 region is CSAREASGSDEQFF. The CDR3 nucleotides read TGCAGTGCTAGAGAAGCTAGCGGGAGCGATGAGCAGTTCTTC.

This clone was counted only a few times. The chain joins TRBV20-1 to TRBJ2-7; 7 positions agree with TRBD1. The CDR3 sequence is 15 residues long. The trim removed 1 base at V and 3 bases at J, leaving 9 bases unmatched. The germline V gene encodes CDR1 DFQATT and CDR2 SNEGSKA (reference sequence). DNA of the CDR3: TGCAGTGCTAGAGGGGGGTGTAGGGGGCACTACGAGCAGTACTTC. It yields the protein CSARGGCRGHYEQYF.

This clone was seen ten or more times. The gene calls are TRBV29-1 and TRBJ2-7; TRBD1 is a possible D gene (5 bases). Looked up from germline, CDR1 is SQVTM and CDR2 is ANQGSEA. The CDR3 runs to 11 residues. Trimming stripped 7 bases from V and 6 bases from J, with 13 bases between. The CDR3 is CSGQSGFEQYF. Here the CDR3 DNA reads TGCAGCGGCCAGTCAGGGTTCGAGCAGTACTTC.

This chain connects TRBV6-2 or TRBV6-3 to TRBJ2-7; 8 bases align to TRBD2. J gave up 13 bases and V 6 bases, and 20 bases lay outside the gene matches. Germline-derived CDR1 and CDR2 are MNHEY and SVGEGT. CDR3 length equals 15 residues. The CDR3 DNA follows: TGTGCCAGCAGAGGACTATCGGGAGGGATCTACGAGCGTTACTTC. Protein sequence: CASRGLSGGIYERYF.

The chain is built from TRBV11-3 and TRBJ2-7; D is undetermined. Trimming removed 1 base at V and 3 bases at J, with 10 bases between. Per the germline V gene, CDR1 is SGHNT and CDR2 is YENEEA. This CDR3 contains 14 residues. For the CDR3, the DNA is TGTGCCAGCAGCTTAGGAAGCGCCAGCTACGAGCAGTACTTC. Translated, it gives CASSLGSASYEQYF.

This CDR3 is CASSKRDFAYEQYF. CDR3 in DNA: TGTGCCAGCAGTAAGAGGGACTTCGCCTACGAGCAGTACTTC. The chain couples TRBV27 to TRBJ2-7, with a tentative D call TRBD2 (6 bases). Germline values: CDR1 MNHEY, CDR2 SMNVEV (reference sequence). The CDR3 has 14 amino acids. Trimming left V 5 bases short and J 2 bases short, with 13 bases between.

This clone was seen many times. It may be a read error: a sequence one base away is much more abundant. This same CDR3 is encoded by further DNA sequences in the sample. This chain connects TRBV10-3 to TRBJ2-7, with D perhaps TRBD2 (7 bases). CDR1 and CDR2 (germline): ENHRY, SYGVKD. The CDR3 runs to 15 residues. The CDR3 reads CAISEGDYRVYEQYF. As DNA, the CDR3 is TGCGCCATCAGTGAGGGGGACTATAGGGTCTACGAGCAGTACTTC.

This clone was detected many times. V usage is TRBV20-1 and J usage is TRBJ2-7; 7 bases are shared with TRBD1. With V trimmed by 7 bases and J by 2 bases, 8 bases remained unmatched. The CDR3 length is 13 residues. Germline assignment: CDR1 DFQATT and CDR2 SNEGSKA (reference sequence). The CDR3: CSVSGTATYEQYF. The CDR3 coding sequence is TGCAGTGTCTCCGGGACAGCGACCTACGAGCAGTACTTC.

In this sample, this clone turned up many times. The CDR3 loop reads CASSPGLDTQYF. CDR3 DNA sequence: TGTGCCAGCAGCCCGGGACTAGATACGCAGTATTTT. The V and J genes are TRBV2 and TRBJ2-3; a possible D gene is TRBD2 (6 bases). V lost 6 bases and J 5 bases, leaving 9 bases between the germline ends. Germline V lookup: CDR1 SNHLY, CDR2 FYNNEI. The CDR3 is made up of 12 amino acids.

The CDR3 spells CASSLVLVTAGELFF. In nucleotides, the CDR3 is TGTGCCAGCAGCTTAGTGCTAGTCACCGCGGGGGAGCTGTTTTTT. This rearrangement joins TRBV7-8 to TRBJ2-2, with unresolved D. This CDR3 is built from 15 residues. Germline CDR1 and CDR2: SGHVS and FQNEAQ. V gave up 1 base and J gave up 8 bases, with 14 bases separating them.

V gene TRBV6-1 combines with J gene TRBJ1-5; TRBD1 matches at 7 bases. The CDR3 consists of 14 residues. Germline values: CDR1 MNHNS, CDR2 SASEGT. The trim removed 10 bases at V and 3 bases at J, leaving 9 bases unmatched. This chain's CDR3 is CANSRDRVNQPQHF. CDR3 DNA sequence: TGTGCCAACAGCCGCGACAGGGTCAATCAGCCCCAGCATTTT.

This clone appeared many times. The rearrangement joins TRBV20-1 to TRBJ2-7; 9 bases are shared with TRBD2. Germline V lookup: CDR1 DFQATT, CDR2 SNEGSKA (reference sequence). Trimming removed 0 bases from V and 0 bases from J; junction bases left unmatched: 12. The length of the CDR3 is 18 residues. The DNA for the CDR3 is TGCAGTGCTAGAGATGGCACCCTAGCGGGAAGGAGCTCCTACGAGCAGTACTTC. Protein product: CSARDGTLAGRSSYEQYF.

A few counts support this clone. One junction end does not reproduce the germline sequence, and a read error may be involved. This sequence joins TRBV28 and TRBJ1-1; D unresolved. Germline V gene lookup returns CDR1 MDHEN and CDR2 SYDVKM. The CDR3 is made up of 13 amino acids. CDR3 bases: TGTGGCAGCACGTCTGACATATTAACTGAAGCTTTCTTT. Protein sequence: CGSTSDILTEAFF.